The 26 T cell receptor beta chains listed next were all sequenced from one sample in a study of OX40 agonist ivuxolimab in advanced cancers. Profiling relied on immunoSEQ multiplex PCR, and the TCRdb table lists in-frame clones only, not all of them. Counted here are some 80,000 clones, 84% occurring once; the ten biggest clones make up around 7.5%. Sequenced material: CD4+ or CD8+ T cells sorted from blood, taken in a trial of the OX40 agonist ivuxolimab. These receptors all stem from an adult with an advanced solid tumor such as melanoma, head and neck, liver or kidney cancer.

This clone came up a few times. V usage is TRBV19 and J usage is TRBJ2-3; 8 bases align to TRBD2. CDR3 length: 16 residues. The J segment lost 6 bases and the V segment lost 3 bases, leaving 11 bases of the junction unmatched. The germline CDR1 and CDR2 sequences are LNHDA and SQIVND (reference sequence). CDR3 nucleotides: TGTGCCAGTAGTATCGGAAGAACTAGCGGCGGCGATACGCAGTATTTT. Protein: CASSIGRTSGGDTQYF.

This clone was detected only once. The chain's CDR3 is CASKGEGALNEQFF. In DNA form, the CDR3 reads TGCGCCAGCAAGGGCGAAGGGGCCCTTAATGAGCAGTTCTTC. V gene TRBV4-1 combines with J gene TRBJ2-1, with D possibly matching TRBD1 (5 bases). Trimming cost V 7 bases and J 7 bases, with 17 bases left between them. Germline CDR1 reads MGHRA; CDR2 reads YSYEKL. The CDR3 is 14 residues long.

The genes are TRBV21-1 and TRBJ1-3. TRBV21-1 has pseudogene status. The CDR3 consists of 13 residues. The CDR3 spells CASPRSSGNTIYF. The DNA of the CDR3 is TGTGCCAGCCCACGAAGCTCTGGAAACACCATATATTTT.

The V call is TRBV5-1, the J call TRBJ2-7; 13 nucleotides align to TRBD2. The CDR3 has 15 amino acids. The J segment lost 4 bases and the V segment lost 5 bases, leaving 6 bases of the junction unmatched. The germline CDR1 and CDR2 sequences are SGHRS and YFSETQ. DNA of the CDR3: TGCGCCAGCAGTTACGGACTAGCGGGAGATTACGAGCAGTACTTC. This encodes CASSYGLAGDYEQYF.

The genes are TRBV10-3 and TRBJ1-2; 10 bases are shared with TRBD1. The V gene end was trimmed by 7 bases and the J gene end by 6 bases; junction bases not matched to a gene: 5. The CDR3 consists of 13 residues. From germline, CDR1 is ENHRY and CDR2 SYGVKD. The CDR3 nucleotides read TGTGCCATCACGACAGGGGGCCTGGATGGCTACACCTTC. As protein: CAITTGGLDGYTF.

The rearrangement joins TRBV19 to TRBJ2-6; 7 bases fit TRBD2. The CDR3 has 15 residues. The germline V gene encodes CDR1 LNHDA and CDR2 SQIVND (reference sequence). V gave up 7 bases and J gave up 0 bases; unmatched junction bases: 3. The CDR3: CASTGGNSGANVLTF. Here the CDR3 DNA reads TGTGCCAGTACGGGAGGAAACTCTGGGGCCAACGTCCTGACTTTC.

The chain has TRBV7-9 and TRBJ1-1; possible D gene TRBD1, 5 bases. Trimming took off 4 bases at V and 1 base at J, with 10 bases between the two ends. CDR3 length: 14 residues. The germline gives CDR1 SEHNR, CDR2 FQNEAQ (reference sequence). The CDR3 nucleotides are TGTGCCAGCAGCTCCGGCGGGGGGAACACTGAAGCTTTCTTT. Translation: CASSSGGGNTEAFF.

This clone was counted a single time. The CDR3 region is CASSLGTGALEPQHF. The CDR3 region has the DNA TGCGCCAGCAGCTTGGGGACAGGCGCCCTGGAGCCCCAGCATTTT. The chain is built from TRBV5-1 and TRBJ1-5; TRBD1 aligns across 7 bases. The length of the CDR3 is 15 residues. CDR1 and CDR2 (germline): SGHRS, YFSETQ. V was clipped by 0 bases and J by 8 bases; unmatched bases: 8.

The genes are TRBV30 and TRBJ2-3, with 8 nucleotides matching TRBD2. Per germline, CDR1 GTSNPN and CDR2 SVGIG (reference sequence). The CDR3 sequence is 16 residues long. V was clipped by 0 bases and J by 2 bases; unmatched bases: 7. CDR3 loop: CAWSVRGLVPTDTQYF. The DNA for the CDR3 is TGTGCCTGGAGTGTACGGGGACTAGTCCCCACAGATACGCAGTATTTT. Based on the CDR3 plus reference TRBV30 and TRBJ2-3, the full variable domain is SQTIHQWPATLVQPVGSPLSLECTVEGTSNPNLYWYRQAAGRGLQLLFYSVGIGQISSEVPQNLSASRPQDRQFILSSKKLLLSDSGFYLCAWSVRGLVPTDTQYFGPGTRLTVL.

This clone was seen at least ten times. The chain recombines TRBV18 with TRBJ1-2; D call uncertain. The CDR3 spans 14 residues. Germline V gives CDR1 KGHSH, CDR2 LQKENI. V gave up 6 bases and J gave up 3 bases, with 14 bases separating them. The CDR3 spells CASSATKVDYGYTF. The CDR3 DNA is TGTGCCAGCTCCGCGACCAAGGTAGACTATGGCTACACCTTC.

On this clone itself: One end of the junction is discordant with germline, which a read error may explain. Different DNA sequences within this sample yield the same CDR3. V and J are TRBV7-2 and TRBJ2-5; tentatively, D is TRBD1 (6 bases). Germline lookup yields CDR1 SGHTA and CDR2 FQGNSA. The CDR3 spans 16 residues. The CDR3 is CASSLGGTGIQETQYF. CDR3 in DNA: TGTGCCAGTAGCTTAGGGGGTACGGGGATCCAAGAGACCCAGTACTTC.

The CDR3 region has the DNA TGTGCCTGGACACATACAGCCGGGCCCTACGAGCAGTACTTC. Its translation is CAWTHTAGPYEQYF. The V and J genes are TRBV30 and TRBJ2-7, with D unclear. The CDR3 is 14 residues long. Germline lookup yields CDR1 GTSNPN and CDR2 SVGIG (reference sequence). V shed 4 bases and J shed 2 bases, with 15 bases lying between them.

CDR3: CASSPGTSGIDKEQFF. CDR3 nucleotide sequence: TGTGCCAGCAGCCCCGGGACTAGCGGAATTGATAAAGAGCAGTTCTTC. The V call is TRBV7-6, the J call TRBJ2-1; TRBD2 matches 11 bases. Germline V gene sequence: CDR1 SGHVS, CDR2 FNYEAQ. The CDR3 has 16 residues. Unmatched junction bases numbered 13, after V lost 5 bases and J lost 10 bases.

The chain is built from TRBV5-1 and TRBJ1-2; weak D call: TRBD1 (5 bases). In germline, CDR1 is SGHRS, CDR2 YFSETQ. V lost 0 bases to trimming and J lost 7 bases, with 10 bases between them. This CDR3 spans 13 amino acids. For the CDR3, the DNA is TGCGCCAGCAGCTTGGGACCGCAGGGTGGCTACACCTTC. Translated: CASSLGPQGGYTF.

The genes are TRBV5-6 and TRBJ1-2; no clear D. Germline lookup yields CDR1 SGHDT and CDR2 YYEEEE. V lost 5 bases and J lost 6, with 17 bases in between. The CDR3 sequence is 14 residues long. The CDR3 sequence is CASRRRNLFNGYTF. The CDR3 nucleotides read TGTGCCAGCAGACGACGAAACCTGTTCAATGGCTACACCTTC.

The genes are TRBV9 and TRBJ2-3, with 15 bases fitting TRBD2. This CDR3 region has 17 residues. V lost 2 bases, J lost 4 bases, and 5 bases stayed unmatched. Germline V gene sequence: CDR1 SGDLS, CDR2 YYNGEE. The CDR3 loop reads CASSVRTSGGASDTQYF. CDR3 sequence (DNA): TGTGCCAGCAGCGTCCGGACTAGCGGGGGGGCCTCAGATACGCAGTATTTT.

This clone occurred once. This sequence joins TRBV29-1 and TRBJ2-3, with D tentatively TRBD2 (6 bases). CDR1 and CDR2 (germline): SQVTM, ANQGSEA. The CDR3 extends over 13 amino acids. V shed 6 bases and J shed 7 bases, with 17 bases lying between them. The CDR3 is CSVTRVDGHTQYF. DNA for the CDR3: TGCAGCGTGACTAGGGTGGACGGGCATACGCAGTATTTT.

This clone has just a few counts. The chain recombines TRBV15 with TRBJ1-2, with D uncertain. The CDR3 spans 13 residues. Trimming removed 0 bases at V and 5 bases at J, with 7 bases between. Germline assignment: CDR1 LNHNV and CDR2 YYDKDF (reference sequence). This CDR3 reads CATSRDEMYGYTF. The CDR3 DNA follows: TGTGCCACCAGCAGAGATGAAATGTATGGCTACACCTTC.

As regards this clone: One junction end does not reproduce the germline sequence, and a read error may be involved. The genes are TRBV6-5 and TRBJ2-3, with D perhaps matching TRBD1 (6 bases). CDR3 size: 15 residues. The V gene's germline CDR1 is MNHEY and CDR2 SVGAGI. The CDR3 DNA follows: TGTGCCAGCACTTACGGACAGCTTAGCACAGATACGCAGTATTTT. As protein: CASTYGQLSTDTQYF.

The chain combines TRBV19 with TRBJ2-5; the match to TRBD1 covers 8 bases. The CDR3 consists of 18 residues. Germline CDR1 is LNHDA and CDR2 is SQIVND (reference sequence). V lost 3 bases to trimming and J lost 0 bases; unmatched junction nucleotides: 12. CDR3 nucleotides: TGTGCCAGTAGTATTCCCCACCGCGGACAGGGCCACCAAGAGACCCAGTACTTC. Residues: CASSIPHRGQGHQETQYF. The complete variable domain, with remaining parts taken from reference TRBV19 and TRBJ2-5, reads DGGITQSPKYLFRKEGQNVTLSCEQNLNHDAMYWYRQDPGQGLRLIYYSQIVNDFQKGDIAEGYSVSREKKESFPLTVTSAQKNPTAFYLCASSIPHRGQGHQETQYFGPGTRLLVL.

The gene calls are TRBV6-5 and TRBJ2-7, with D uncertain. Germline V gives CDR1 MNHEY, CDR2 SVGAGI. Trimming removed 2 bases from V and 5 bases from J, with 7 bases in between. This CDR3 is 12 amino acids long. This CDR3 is CASSYDGNEQYF. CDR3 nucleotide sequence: TGTGCCAGCAGTTACGACGGTAACGAGCAGTACTTC.

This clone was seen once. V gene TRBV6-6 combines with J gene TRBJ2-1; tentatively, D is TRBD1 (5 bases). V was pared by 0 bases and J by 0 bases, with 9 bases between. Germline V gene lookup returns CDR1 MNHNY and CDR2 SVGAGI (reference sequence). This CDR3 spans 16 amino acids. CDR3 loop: CASSYSGPTSYNEQFF. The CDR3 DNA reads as TGTGCCAGCAGTTACTCGGGGCCGACCTCCTACAATGAGCAGTTCTTC.

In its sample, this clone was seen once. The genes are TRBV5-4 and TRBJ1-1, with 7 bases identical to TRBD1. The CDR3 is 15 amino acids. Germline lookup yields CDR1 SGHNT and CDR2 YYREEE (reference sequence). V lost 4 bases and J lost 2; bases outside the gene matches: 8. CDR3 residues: CASSRAGGRNTEAFF. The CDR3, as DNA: TGTGCCAGCAGCAGAGCAGGGGGAAGAAACACTGAAGCTTTCTTT.

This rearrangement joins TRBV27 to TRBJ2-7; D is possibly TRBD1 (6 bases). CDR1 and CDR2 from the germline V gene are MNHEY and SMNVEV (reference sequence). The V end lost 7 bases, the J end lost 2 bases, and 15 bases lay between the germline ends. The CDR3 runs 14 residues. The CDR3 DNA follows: TGTGCCAGCACCCCCATCGACAGGACCTACGAGCAGTACTTC. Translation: CASTPIDRTYEQYF.

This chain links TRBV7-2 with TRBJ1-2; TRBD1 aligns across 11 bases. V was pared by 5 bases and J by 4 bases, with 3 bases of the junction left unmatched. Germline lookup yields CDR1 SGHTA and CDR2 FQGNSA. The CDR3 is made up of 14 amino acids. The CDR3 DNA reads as TGTGCCAGCAGCCCGGGGACAGGGGGCTATGGCTACACCTTC. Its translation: CASSPGTGGYGYTF.

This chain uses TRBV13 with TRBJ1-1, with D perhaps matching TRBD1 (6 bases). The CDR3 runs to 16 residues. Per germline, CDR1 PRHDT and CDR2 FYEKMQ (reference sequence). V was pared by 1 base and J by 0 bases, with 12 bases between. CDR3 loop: CASSLATGTMNTEAFF. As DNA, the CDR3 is TGTGCCAGCAGCTTAGCGACGGGGACAATGAACACTGAAGCTTTCTTT. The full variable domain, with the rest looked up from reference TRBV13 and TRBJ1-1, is AAGVIQSPRHLIKEKRETATLKCYPIPRHDTVYWYQQGPGQDPQFLISFYEKMQSDKGSIPDRFSAQQFSDYHSELNMSSLELGDSALYFCASSLATGTMNTEAFFGQGTRLTVV.